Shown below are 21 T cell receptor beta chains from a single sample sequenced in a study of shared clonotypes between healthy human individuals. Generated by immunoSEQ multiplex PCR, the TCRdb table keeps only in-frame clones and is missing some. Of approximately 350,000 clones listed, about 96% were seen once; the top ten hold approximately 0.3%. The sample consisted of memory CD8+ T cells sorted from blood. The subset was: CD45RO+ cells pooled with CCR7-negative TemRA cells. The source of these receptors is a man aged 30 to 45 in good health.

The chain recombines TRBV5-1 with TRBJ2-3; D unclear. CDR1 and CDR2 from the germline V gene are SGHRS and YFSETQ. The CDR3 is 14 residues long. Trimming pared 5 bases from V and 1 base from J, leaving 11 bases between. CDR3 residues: CASSRIKGTDTQYF. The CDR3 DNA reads TGCGCCAGCAGTCGGATCAAGGGCACAGATACGCAGTATTTT.

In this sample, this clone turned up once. CDR3 sequence reads: CASGTSGRNTGELFF. CDR3 bases: TGTGCCAGCGGGACTAGCGGGAGGAACACCGGGGAGCTGTTTTTT. This chain links TRBV9 with TRBJ2-2, with TRBD2 matching over 14 bases. The CDR3 runs to 15 residues. V shed 7 bases and J 1 base; nucleotides not matched to a gene: 0. Germline V lookup: CDR1 SGDLS, CDR2 YYNGEE. The whole variable domain, filled in from reference TRBV9 and TRBJ2-2, reads DSGVTQTPKHLITATGQRVTLRCSPRSGDLSVYWYQQSLDQGLQFLIQYYNGEERAKGNILERFSAQQFPDLHSELNLSSLELGDSALYFCASGTSGRNTGELFFGEGSRLTVL.

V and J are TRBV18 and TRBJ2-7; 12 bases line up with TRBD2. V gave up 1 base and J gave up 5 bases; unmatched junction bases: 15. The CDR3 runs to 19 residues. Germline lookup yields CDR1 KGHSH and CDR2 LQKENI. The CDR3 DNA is TGTGCCAGCTCACCACAAGTATCTAGCGGGAGGGCCTGGGAGGACGAGCAGTACTTC. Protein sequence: CASSPQVSSGRAWEDEQYF. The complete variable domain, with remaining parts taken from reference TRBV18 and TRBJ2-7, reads NAGVMQNPRHLVRRRGQEARLRCSPMKGHSHVYWYRQLPEEGLKFMVYLQKENIIDESGMPKERFSAEFPKEGPSILRIQQVVRGDSAAYFCASSPQVSSGRAWEDEQYFGPGTRLTVT.

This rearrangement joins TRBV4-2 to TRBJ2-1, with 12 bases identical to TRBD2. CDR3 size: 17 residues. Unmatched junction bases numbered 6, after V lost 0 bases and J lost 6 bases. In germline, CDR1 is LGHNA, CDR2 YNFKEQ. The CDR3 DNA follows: TGTGCCAGCAGCCAAGAGCCACCTAGCGGGAGGGTCAATGAGCAGTTCTTC. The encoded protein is CASSQEPPSGRVNEQFF.

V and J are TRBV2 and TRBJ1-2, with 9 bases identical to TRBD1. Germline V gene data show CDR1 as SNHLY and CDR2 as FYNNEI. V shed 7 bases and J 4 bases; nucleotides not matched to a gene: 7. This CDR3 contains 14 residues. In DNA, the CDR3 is TGTGCCAGCACTTACTCGGGACAGGGCTATGGCTACACCTTC. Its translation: CASTYSGQGYGYTF.

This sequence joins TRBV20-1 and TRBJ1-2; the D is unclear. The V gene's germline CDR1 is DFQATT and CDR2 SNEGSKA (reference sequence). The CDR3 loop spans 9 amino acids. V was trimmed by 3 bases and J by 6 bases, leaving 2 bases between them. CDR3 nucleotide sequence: TGCAGTGCTAGTAATGGCTACACCTTC. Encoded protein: CSASNGYTF.

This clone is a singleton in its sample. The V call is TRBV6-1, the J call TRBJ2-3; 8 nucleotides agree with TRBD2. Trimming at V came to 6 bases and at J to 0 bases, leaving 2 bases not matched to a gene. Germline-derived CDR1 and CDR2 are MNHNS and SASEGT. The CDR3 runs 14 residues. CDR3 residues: CASSGRASTDTQYF. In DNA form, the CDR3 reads TGTGCCAGCAGCGGGAGGGCTAGCACAGATACGCAGTATTTT.

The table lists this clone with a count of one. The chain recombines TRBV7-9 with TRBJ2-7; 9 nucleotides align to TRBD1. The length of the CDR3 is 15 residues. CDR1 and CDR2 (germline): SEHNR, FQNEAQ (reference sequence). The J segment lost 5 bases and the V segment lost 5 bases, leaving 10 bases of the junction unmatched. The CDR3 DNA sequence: TGTGCCAGCAGCCCGCATCCGGGACAGGGTCACGAGCAGTACTTC. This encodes CASSPHPGQGHEQYF. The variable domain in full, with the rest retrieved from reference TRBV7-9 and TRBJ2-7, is DTGVSQNPRHKITKRGQNVTFRCDPISEHNRLYWYRQTLGQGPEFLTYFQNEAQLEKSRLLSDRFSAERPKGSFSTLEIQRTEQGDSAMYLCASSPHPGQGHEQYFGPGTRLTVT.

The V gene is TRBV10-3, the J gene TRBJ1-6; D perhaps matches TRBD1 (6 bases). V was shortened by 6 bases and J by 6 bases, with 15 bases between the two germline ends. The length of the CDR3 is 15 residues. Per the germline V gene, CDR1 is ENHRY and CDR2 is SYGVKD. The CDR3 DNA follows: TGTGCCATCAGCTTATTGGGACATGTTAATTCACCCCTCCACTTT. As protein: CAISLLGHVNSPLHF.

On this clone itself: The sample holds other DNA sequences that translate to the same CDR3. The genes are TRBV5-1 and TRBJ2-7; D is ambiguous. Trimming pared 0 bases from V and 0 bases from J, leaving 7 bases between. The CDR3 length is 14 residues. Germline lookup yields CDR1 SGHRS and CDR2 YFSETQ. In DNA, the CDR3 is TGCGCCAGCAGCTTGGCCTCGGGCTCCTACGAGCAGTACTTC. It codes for CASSLASGSYEQYF.

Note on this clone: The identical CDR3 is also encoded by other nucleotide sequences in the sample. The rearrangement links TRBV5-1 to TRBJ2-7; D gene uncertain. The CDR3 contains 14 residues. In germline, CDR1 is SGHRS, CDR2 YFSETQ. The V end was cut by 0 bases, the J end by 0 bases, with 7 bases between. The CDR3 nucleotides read TGCGCCAGCAGCTTGGAGGTGAGCTCCTACGAGCAGTACTTC. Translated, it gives CASSLEVSSYEQYF.

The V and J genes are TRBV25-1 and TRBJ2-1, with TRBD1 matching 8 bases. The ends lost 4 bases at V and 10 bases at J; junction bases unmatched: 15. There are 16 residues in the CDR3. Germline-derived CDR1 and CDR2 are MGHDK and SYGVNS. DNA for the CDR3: TGTGCCAGCAGTGCCCCGGGACAGGAATGGGCAGGCGAGCAGTTCTTC. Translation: CASSAPGQEWAGEQFF.

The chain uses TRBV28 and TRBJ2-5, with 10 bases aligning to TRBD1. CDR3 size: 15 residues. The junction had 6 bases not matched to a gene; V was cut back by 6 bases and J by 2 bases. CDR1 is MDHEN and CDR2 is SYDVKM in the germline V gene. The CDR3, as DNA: TGTGCCAGCAGCCTGAGGGACAGGGGACAAGAGACCCAGTACTTC. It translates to CASSLRDRGQETQYF. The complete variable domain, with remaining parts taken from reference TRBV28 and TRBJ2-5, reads DVKVTQSSRYLVKRTGEKVFLECVQDMDHENMFWYRQDPGLGLRLIYFSYDVKMKEKGDIPEGYSVSREKKERFSLILESASTNQTSMYLCASSLRDRGQETQYFGPGTRLLVL.

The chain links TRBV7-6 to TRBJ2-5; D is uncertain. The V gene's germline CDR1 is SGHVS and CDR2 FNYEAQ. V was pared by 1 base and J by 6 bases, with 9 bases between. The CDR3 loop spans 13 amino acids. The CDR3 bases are TGTGCCAGCAGCTTAGATGTGTTGAAGACCCAGTACTTC. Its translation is CASSLDVLKTQYF.

The CDR3 DNA is TGTGCCAGCAGCAGCACCGGGACGCCGGGCCAAGAGACCCAGTACTTC. This sequence encodes CASSSTGTPGQETQYF. The chain couples TRBV5-6 to TRBJ2-5; D possibly matches TRBD1 or TRBD2 (5 bases each). CDR1 and CDR2 from the germline V gene are SGHDT and YYEEEE. This CDR3 has 16 residues. Trimming took 4 bases from V and 1 from J, leaving 17 bases between them. Together with reference TRBV5-6 and TRBJ2-5, the CDR3 gives the full variable domain: DAGVTQSPTHLIKTRGQQVTLRCSPKSGHDTVSWYQQALGQGPQFIFQYYEEEERQRGNFPDRFSGHQFPNYSSELNVNALLLGDSALYLCASSSTGTPGQETQYFGPGTRLLVL.

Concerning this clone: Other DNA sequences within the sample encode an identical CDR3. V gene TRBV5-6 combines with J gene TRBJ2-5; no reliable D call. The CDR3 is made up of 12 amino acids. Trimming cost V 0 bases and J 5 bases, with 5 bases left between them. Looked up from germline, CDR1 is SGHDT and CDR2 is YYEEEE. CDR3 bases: TGTGCCAGCAGCTTGGGCAGGGAGACCCAGTACTTC. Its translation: CASSLGRETQYF. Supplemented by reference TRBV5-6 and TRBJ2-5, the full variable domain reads DAGVTQSPTHLIKTRGQQVTLRCSPKSGHDTVSWYQQALGQGPQFIFQYYEEEERQRGNFPDRFSGHQFPNYSSELNVNALLLGDSALYLCASSLGRETQYFGPGTRLLVL.

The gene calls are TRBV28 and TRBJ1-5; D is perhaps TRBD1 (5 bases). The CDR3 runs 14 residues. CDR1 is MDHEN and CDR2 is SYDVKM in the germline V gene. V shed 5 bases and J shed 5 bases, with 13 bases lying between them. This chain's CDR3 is CASSAGSAYQPQHF. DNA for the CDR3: TGTGCCAGCAGTGCAGGGAGCGCTTATCAGCCCCAGCATTTT.

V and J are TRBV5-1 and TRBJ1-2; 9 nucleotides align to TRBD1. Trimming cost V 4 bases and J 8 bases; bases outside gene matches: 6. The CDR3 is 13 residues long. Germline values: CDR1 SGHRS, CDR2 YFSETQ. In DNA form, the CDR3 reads TGCGCCAGCAGCCCCCGGACAGGGGACGGCTACACCTTC. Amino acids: CASSPRTGDGYTF.

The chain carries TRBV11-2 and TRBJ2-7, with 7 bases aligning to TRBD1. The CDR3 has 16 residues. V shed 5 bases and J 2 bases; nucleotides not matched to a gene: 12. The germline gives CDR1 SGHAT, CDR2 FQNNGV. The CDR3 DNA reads TGTGCCAGCAGCGCTATCCGGACAGGTTCAACCTACGAGCAGTACTTC. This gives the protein CASSAIRTGSTYEQYF.

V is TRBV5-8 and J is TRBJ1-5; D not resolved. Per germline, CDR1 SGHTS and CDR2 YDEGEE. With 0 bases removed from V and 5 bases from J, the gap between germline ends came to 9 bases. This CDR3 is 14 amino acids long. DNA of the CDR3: TGTGCCAGCAGCTTGGCGACTCCATATCAGCCCCAGCATTTT. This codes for CASSLATPYQPQHF.

For the CDR3, the DNA is TGCGCCAGCAGCCAGCTGACAGGTCCCCTACCGACGAGGGAGCAGTACTTC. Translated: CASSQLTGPLPTREQYF. The rearrangement uses TRBV4-1 and TRBJ2-7, with D maybe TRBD1 (6 bases). The CDR3 is 17 residues long. V was cut by 3 bases and J by 7 bases, with 25 bases left in between. Germline loops: CDR1 MGHRA, CDR2 YSYEKL.